This T cell receptor (beta chain) was identified during a study of blood T cells in healthy people across ages. Notes on the study in general: While age rose, TCR beta diversity per million T cells dropped in a roughly linear way.

PCR was performed a second time for about 7 to 12 cycles using a sample-barcoded 5' primer and a J-beta primer mix. Using its own MiXCR run on the 5' RACE reads, TCRdb lists one record per CDR3 protein. The table shows about 650,000 distinct CDR3 sequences, with more than 45% occurring only once. With respect to this clonotype: Its antigen is as yet unknown.

Germline V CDR1 and CDR2: SGHDN, FVKESK. The CDR3 is made up of 16 amino acids. The V end lost 2 bases, the J end lost 4 bases, and 16 bases lay between the germline ends. What was sequenced was blood. The TCR comes from a woman older than 75 in good health. The rearrangement uses TRBV14 and TRBJ2-3; D may be TRBD1 or TRBD2 (5 bases each). This CDR3 is CASSQRGPFNPDTQYF. CDR3 bases: TGTGCCAGCAGCCAACGGGGACCCTTCAATCCAGATACGCAGTATTTT. Full variable domain (rest looked up from reference TRBV14 and TRBJ2-3): EAGVTQFPSHSVIEKGQTVTLRCDPISGHDNLYWYRRVMGKEIKFLLHFVKESKQDESGMPNNRFLAERTGGTYSTLKVQPAELEDSGVYFCASSQRGPFNPDTQYFGPGTRLTVL.